These 30 T cell receptor beta chains were sequenced from one sample in a study of cytomegalovirus exposure and HLA in healthy donors. Clones were sequenced by immunoSEQ multiplex PCR, and TCRdb holds only the in-frame ones, with some missing. The sample has 220,000 or so clones; about 93% are singletons. The sample comprised PBMCs. The source of these receptors is a young woman in good health and CMV-seronegative.

This chain connects TRBV9 to TRBJ2-2, with TRBD1 matching over 7 bases. The V gene end was trimmed by 4 bases and the J gene end by 7 bases; junction bases not matched to a gene: 10. CDR1 and CDR2 (germline): SGDLS, YYNGEE. There are 15 residues in the CDR3. This CDR3 is CASSPRDRAVGELFF. CDR3 sequence (DNA): TGTGCCAGCAGCCCCCGGGACAGAGCTGTCGGGGAGCTGTTTTTT.

About this clone: The same CDR3 is also encoded by other DNA sequences in this sample. V is TRBV18 and J is TRBJ1-1; 7 bases match TRBD1. The germline CDR1 and CDR2 sequences are KGHSH and LQKENI. With V trimmed by 3 bases and J by 1 base, 2 bases remained unmatched. The CDR3 contains 14 residues. The CDR3 spells CASSPRTGNTEAFF. CDR3 DNA: TGTGCCAGCTCACCCCGGACAGGGAACACTGAAGCTTTCTTT.

The chain couples TRBV15 to TRBJ1-2, with D maybe TRBD1 (6 bases). CDR3 length equals 16 residues. Germline values: CDR1 LNHNV, CDR2 YYDKDF (reference sequence). Trimming took 2 bases from V and 0 from J, leaving 13 bases between them. CDR3 sequence reads: CATSRLWGTTNYGYTF. The CDR3 bases are TGTGCCACCAGCAGACTCTGGGGGACAACTAACTATGGCTACACCTTC.

The V call is TRBV7-6, the J call TRBJ2-1, with 10 bases aligning to TRBD2. Germline V gene data show CDR1 as SGHVS and CDR2 as FNYEAQ. The V and J ends lost 4 bases and 5 bases, in that order; junction bases with no gene match: 14. There are 18 residues in the CDR3. CDR3 in DNA: TGTGCCAGCAGCTCCCGGGGGCGCGGACTAGCGGAAAACAATGAGCAGTTCTTC. It is translated as CASSSRGRGLAENNEQFF.

This rearrangement joins TRBV30 to TRBJ1-2; 7 bases agree with TRBD1. The trim removed 3 bases at V and 8 bases at J, leaving 21 bases unmatched. This CDR3 spans 17 amino acids. Germline assignment: CDR1 GTSNPN and CDR2 SVGIG (reference sequence). The CDR3 DNA reads TGTGCCTGGAGCGATGGGACAGAACTATTCGGCCGGGACGGCTACACCTTC. Translated, it gives CAWSDGTELFGRDGYTF.

The gene calls are TRBV6-1 and TRBJ2-3; 9 nucleotides agree with TRBD2. This CDR3 region has 15 residues. Germline CDR1 reads MNHNS; CDR2 reads SASEGT. With 5 bases clipped from V and 4 bases from J, the junction kept 7 bases outside the gene matches. The CDR3 sequence: CASSSGGGRADTQYF. The CDR3, as DNA: TGTGCCAGCAGTTCGGGGGGCGGGAGGGCAGATACGCAGTATTTT.

The rearrangement uses TRBV14 and TRBJ2-7, with 7 bases that match TRBD1. Germline trimming cut 4 bases from V and 2 bases from J; bases unmatched to any gene: 5. The CDR3 has 14 amino acids. CDR1 and CDR2 (germline): SGHDN, FVKESK. This chain's CDR3 is CASSPRGQPYEQYF. The CDR3 DNA follows: TGTGCCAGCAGCCCCCGGGGACAGCCCTACGAGCAGTACTTC.

The chain is built from TRBV6-1 and TRBJ1-1, with no clear D. The germline V and J ends were trimmed by 1 base and 5 bases, with 14 bases remaining between them. The CDR3 length is 15 residues. Looked up from germline, CDR1 is MNHNS and CDR2 is SASEGT. CDR3 DNA: TGTGCCAGCAGTGAAGGGGCCCCTCGTTATACTGAAGCTTTCTTT. Its protein is CASSEGAPRYTEAFF.

The rearrangement joins TRBV12-2 to TRBJ2-4; the DNA was not compared with TRBD1, the D call given in the table. TRBV12-2 corresponds to a pseudogene. The CDR3 sequence is 14 residues long. The CDR3, as DNA: TGTGCAAGTCGACCATCGACAGGAAGTAACATTCAGTACTTC. This translates into CASRPSTGSNIQYF.

This chain links TRBV7-3 with TRBJ2-5; 14 bases are a match to TRBD2. Germline V gene lookup returns CDR1 SGHTA and CDR2 FQGTGA. The J segment lost 7 bases and the V segment lost 5 bases, leaving 6 bases of the junction unmatched. The CDR3 extends over 15 amino acids. CDR3 coding DNA: TGTGCCAGCAGCCAGGGACTAGCGGGAGTAGGGACCCAGTACTTC. Translation: CASSQGLAGVGTQYF.

The CDR3 loop reads CASSPSGRTFQETQYF. The CDR3 DNA sequence: TGTGCCAGCAGCCCTAGCGGGAGGACCTTCCAAGAGACCCAGTACTTC. This rearrangement joins TRBV2 to TRBJ2-5; 11 nucleotides line up with TRBD2. The V segment lost 6 bases and the J segment 1 base; nucleotides outside the gene matches: 7. The CDR3 consists of 16 residues. Germline V gene sequence: CDR1 SNHLY, CDR2 FYNNEI.

The gene calls are TRBV30 and TRBJ2-7, with 7 bases that match TRBD2. Germline V gives CDR1 GTSNPN, CDR2 SVGIG (reference sequence). This CDR3 is built from 12 residues. V was clipped by 4 bases and J by 2 bases; unmatched bases: 2. The CDR3 nucleotides read TGTGCCTGGACTAGCGGTGCCTACGAGCAGTACTTC. Its protein product is CAWTSGAYEQYF.

This chain uses TRBV18 with TRBJ1-1; 10 positions match TRBD1. Per the germline V gene, CDR1 is KGHSH and CDR2 is LQKENI. The length of the CDR3 is 16 residues. With 6 bases clipped from V and 6 bases from J, the junction kept 13 bases outside the gene matches. Here the CDR3 DNA reads TGTGCCAGCTCGCCCGGGACAGGGGCCCGCGACGCTGAAGCTTTCTTT. Amino acid sequence: CASSPGTGARDAEAFF.

This chain connects TRBV19 to TRBJ2-7, with a possible D match to TRBD2 (7 bases). CDR1 and CDR2 from the germline V gene are LNHDA and SQIVND (reference sequence). Trimming left V 5 bases short and J 3 bases short, with 11 bases between. The CDR3 has 13 amino acids. CDR3 protein: CASSRGDNYEQYF. CDR3 sequence (DNA): TGTGCCAGTAGTCGGGGGGACAACTACGAGCAGTACTTC.

The chain links TRBV25-1 to TRBJ1-3, with TRBD1 matching 7 bases. The CDR3 consists of 15 residues. Germline CDR1 is MGHDK and CDR2 is SYGVNS. After removal of 8 bases from V and 2 bases from J, the junction contained 9 bases not matched to a gene. The CDR3 protein is CASGRTGAAGNTIYF. CDR3 bases: TGTGCCAGCGGAAGAACAGGGGCCGCTGGAAACACCATATATTTT.

This chain links TRBV9 with TRBJ2-5; a weak D match, TRBD2 (5 bases). V dropped 4 bases and J dropped 3 bases, with 16 bases sitting between them. The CDR3 covers 15 residues. Per germline, CDR1 SGDLS and CDR2 YYNGEE. As DNA, the CDR3 is TGTGCCAGCAGCCCTTCGGGGAACCTAAAAGAGACCCAGTACTTC. Its protein product is CASSPSGNLKETQYF.

The chain carries TRBV27 and TRBJ2-2, with 7 bases lining up with TRBD1. J lost 1 base, V lost 6 bases, and 5 bases had no gene match. From germline, CDR1 is MNHEY and CDR2 SMNVEV (reference sequence). This CDR3 is built from 15 residues. In nucleotides, the CDR3 is TGTGCCAGCAGGACCGACAGGGAGAACACCGGGGAGCTGTTTTTT. Protein sequence: CASRTDRENTGELFF.

CDR3 sequence: CASRRTGDYGYTF. In DNA form, the CDR3 reads TGTGCCAGCAGGAGAACAGGGGACTATGGCTACACCTTC. This chain connects TRBV6-4 to TRBJ1-2; TRBD1 matches 7 bases. The CDR3 length is 13 residues. The V gene's germline CDR1 is MRHNA and CDR2 SNTAGT. V lost 6 bases and J lost 3; bases outside the gene matches: 4.

The chain recombines TRBV9 with TRBJ2-2, with D perhaps matching TRBD1 (6 bases). The ends were cut back, 3 bases at V and 1 base at J, with 19 bases in the middle. CDR1 and CDR2 (germline): SGDLS, YYNGEE. CDR3 length: 18 amino acids. The CDR3 sequence: CASSASKDSILNTGELFF. The DNA of the CDR3 is TGTGCCAGCAGCGCGAGTAAGGACAGTATCTTGAACACCGGGGAGCTGTTTTTT.

CDR3: CASSQTGLAGASEQFF. In DNA, the CDR3 is TGTGCCAGCAGCCAAACAGGACTAGCGGGAGCGAGTGAGCAGTTCTTC. This chain links TRBV6-4 with TRBJ2-1; 13 bases fit TRBD2. V trimming: 6 bases; J trimming: 9 bases; junction bases outside the gene matches: 11. The germline gives CDR1 MRHNA, CDR2 SNTAGT. The CDR3 is 16 amino acids.

V usage is TRBV18 and J usage is TRBJ2-2; possible D gene TRBD2, 6 bases. This CDR3 region has 15 residues. Germline assignment: CDR1 KGHSH and CDR2 LQKENI. Between the trimmed V and J ends, which lost 3 bases and 5 bases, there was a span of 13 bases. CDR3 nucleotide sequence: TGTGCCAGCTCACCCCCGGGAGTGGTAACCGGGGAGCTGTTTTTT. Translated, it gives CASSPPGVVTGELFF.

V is TRBV27 and J is TRBJ2-1; D gene unclear. Germline V gives CDR1 MNHEY, CDR2 SMNVEV (reference sequence). The CDR3 is 13 amino acids. Trimming took off 5 bases at V and 5 bases at J, with 10 bases between the two ends. The CDR3 loop reads CASSALAHNEQFF. DNA for the CDR3: TGTGCCAGCAGTGCCCTGGCCCACAATGAGCAGTTCTTC.

The chain is built from TRBV4-1 and TRBJ2-7, with 12 bases lining up with TRBD2. The junction had 8 bases not matched to a gene; V was cut back by 1 base and J by 7 bases. The CDR3 spans 16 residues. Germline-derived CDR1 and CDR2 are MGHRA and YSYEKL. The CDR3: CASSQVWTSGTWEQYF. The DNA for the CDR3 is TGCGCCAGCAGCCAAGTTTGGACTAGCGGGACTTGGGAGCAGTACTTC.

This chain links TRBV5-1 with TRBJ2-2; 12 bases are shared with TRBD2. CDR3 length: 17 amino acids. Germline V CDR1 and CDR2: SGHRS, YFSETQ. Germline trimming cut 0 bases from V and 0 bases from J; bases unmatched to any gene: 0. The CDR3 DNA sequence: TGCGCCAGCAGCTTGGGACTAGCGGGAGCGAACACCGGGGAGCTGTTTTTT. Its protein product is CASSLGLAGANTGELFF.

CDR3 loop: CASSPSGRAAGELFF. CDR3 coding DNA: TGTGCCAGCAGCCCGAGCGGGAGGGCCGCCGGGGAGCTGTTTTTT. This chain links TRBV5-4 with TRBJ2-2; 10 bases agree with TRBD2. The CDR3 consists of 15 residues. Per germline, CDR1 SGHNT and CDR2 YYREEE (reference sequence). V lost 4 bases and J lost 6; bases outside the gene matches: 6.

Here the CDR3 reads CAWSPGGGTEAFF. In DNA, the CDR3 is TGTGCCTGGAGCCCGGGAGGGGGCACTGAAGCTTTCTTT. This rearrangement joins TRBV30 to TRBJ1-1; TRBD1 is a possible D gene (6 bases). Germline CDR1 and CDR2: GTSNPN and SVGIG (reference sequence). This CDR3 spans 13 amino acids. With 3 bases removed from V and 4 bases from J, the gap between germline ends came to 12 bases.

The chain employs TRBV6-6 and TRBJ2-7, with 7 positions matching TRBD1. This CDR3 is 12 amino acids long. Germline trimming cut 8 bases from V and 0 bases from J; bases unmatched to any gene: 1. From germline, CDR1 is MNHNY and CDR2 SVGAGI (reference sequence). The CDR3 nucleotides are TGTGCCAGCGGGGACAGCTCCTACGAGCAGTACTTC. Translated: CASGDSSYEQYF.

V gene TRBV9 combines with J gene TRBJ2-2; 8 nucleotides match TRBD2. The J segment lost 2 bases and the V segment lost 0 bases, leaving 3 bases of the junction unmatched. CDR3 size: 16 residues. CDR1 is SGDLS and CDR2 is YYNGEE in the germline V gene. This chain's CDR3 is CASSVELAGNTGELFF. As DNA, the CDR3 is TGTGCCAGCAGCGTAGAGCTAGCGGGTAACACCGGGGAGCTGTTTTTT.

This chain joins TRBV28 and TRBJ2-7, with 11 positions matching TRBD1. In germline, CDR1 is MDHEN, CDR2 SYDVKM. J was trimmed by 2 bases and V by 2 bases; bases with no gene match: 8. This CDR3 has 17 amino acids. The CDR3 sequence is CASSLPGGQGDPYEQYF. The CDR3 bases are TGTGCCAGCAGTTTACCCGGGGGACAGGGGGACCCCTACGAGCAGTACTTC.

The CDR3 loop reads CASSNYEQYF. In DNA form, the CDR3 reads TGTGCCAGCAGTAACTACGAGCAGTACTTC. The genes are TRBV7-2 and TRBJ2-7, with unresolved D. The CDR3 runs to 10 residues. V was trimmed by 6 bases and J by 3 bases, leaving 3 bases between them. CDR1 and CDR2 from the germline V gene are SGHTA and FQGNSA.